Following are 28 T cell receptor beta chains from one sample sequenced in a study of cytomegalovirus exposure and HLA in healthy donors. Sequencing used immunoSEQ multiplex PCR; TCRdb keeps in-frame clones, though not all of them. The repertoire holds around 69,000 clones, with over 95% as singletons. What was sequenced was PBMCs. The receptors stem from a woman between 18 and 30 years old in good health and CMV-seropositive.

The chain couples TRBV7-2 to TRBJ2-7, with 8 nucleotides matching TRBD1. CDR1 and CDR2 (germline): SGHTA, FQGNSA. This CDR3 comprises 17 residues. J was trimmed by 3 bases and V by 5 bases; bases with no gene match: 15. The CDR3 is CASSPGSGGRPVYEQYF. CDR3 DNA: TGTGCCAGCAGCCCCGGATCAGGGGGCCGCCCGGTCTACGAGCAGTACTTC.

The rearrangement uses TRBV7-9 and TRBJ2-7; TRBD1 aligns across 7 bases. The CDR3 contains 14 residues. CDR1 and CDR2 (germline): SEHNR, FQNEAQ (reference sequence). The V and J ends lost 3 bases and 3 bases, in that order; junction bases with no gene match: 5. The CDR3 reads CASSFSRGFYEQYF. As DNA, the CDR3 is TGTGCCAGCAGCTTTTCCAGGGGGTTCTACGAGCAGTACTTC.

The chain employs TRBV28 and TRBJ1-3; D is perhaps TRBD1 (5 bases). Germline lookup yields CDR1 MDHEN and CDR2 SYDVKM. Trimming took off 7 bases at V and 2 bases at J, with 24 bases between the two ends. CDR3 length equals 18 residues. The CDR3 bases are TGTGCCAGCACCTTGGGTTTTCAGGGAGGTTCGGCTGGAAACACCATATATTTT. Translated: CASTLGFQGGSAGNTIYF.

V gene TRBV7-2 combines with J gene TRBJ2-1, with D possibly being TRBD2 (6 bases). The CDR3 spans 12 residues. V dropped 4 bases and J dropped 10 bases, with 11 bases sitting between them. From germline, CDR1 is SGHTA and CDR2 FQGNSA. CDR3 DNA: TGTGCCAGCAGCTCCTGGGACTTAGAGCAGTTCTTC. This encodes CASSSWDLEQFF.

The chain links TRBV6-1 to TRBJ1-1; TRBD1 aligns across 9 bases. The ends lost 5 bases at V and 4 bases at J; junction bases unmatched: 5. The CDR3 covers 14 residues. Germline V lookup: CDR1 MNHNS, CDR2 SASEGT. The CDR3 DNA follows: TGTGCCAGCAGTAGACAGGGGGAGGGCACTGAAGCTTTCTTT. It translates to CASSRQGEGTEAFF.

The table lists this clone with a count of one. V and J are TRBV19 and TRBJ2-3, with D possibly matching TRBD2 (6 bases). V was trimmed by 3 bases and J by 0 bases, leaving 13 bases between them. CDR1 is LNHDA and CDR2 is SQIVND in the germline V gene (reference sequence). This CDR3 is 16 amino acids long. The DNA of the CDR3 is TGTGCCAGTAGTATCGGGGTAGCGGCTAGCACAGATACGCAGTATTTT. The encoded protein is CASSIGVAASTDTQYF.

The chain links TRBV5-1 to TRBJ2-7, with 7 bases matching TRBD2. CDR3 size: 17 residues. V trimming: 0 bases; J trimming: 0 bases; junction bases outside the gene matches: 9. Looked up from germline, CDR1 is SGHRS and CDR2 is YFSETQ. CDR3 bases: TGCGCCAGCAGCTTGGGTGCTCGCGGGAGAAACTCCTACGAGCAGTACTTC. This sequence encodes CASSLGARGRNSYEQYF.

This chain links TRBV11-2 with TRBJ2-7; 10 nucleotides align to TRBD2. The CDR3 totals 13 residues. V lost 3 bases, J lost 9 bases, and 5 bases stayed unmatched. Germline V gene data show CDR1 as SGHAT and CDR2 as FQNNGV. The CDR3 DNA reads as TGTGCCAGCAGCTTTCTAGCGGGGGACAGGCAGTACTTC. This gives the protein CASSFLAGDRQYF.

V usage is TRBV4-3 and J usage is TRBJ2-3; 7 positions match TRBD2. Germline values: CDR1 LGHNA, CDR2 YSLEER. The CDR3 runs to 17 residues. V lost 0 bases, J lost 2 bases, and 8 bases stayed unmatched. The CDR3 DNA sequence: TGCGCCAGCAGCCAAGATACGGCTAGCGGACACACAGATACGCAGTATTTT. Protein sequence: CASSQDTASGHTDTQYF.

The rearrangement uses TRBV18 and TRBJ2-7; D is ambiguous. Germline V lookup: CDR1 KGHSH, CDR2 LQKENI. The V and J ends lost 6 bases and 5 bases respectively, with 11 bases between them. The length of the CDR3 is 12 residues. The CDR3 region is CASSPLGDEQYF. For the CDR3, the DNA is TGTGCCAGCTCGCCCCTAGGAGACGAGCAGTACTTC.

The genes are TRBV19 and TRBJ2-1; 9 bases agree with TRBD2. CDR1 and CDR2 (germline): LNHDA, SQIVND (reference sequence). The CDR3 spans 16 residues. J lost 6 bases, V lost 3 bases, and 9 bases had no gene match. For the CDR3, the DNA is TGTGCCAGTAGTATCGGAGCGGGAGGATCGGGCAATGAGCAGTTCTTC. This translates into CASSIGAGGSGNEQFF.

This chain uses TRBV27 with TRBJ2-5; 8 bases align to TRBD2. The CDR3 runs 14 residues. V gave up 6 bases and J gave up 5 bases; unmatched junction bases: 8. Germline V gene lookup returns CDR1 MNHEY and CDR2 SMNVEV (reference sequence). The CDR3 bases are TGTGCCAGCAGCCCAGCGGGAGTGTATGAGACCCAGTACTTC. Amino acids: CASSPAGVYETQYF.

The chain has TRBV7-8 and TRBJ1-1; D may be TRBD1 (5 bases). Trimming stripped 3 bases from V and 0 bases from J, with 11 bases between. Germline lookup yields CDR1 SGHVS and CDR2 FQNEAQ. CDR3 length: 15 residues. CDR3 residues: CASSFGAWMNTEAFF. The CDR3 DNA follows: TGTGCCAGCAGCTTTGGGGCATGGATGAACACTGAAGCTTTCTTT.

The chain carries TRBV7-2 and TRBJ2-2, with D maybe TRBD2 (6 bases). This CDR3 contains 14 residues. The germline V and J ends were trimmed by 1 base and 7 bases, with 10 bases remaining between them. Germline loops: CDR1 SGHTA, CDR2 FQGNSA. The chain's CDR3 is CASSLVGEVGELFF. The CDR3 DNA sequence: TGTGCCAGCAGCTTAGTCGGGGAGGTCGGGGAGCTGTTTTTT. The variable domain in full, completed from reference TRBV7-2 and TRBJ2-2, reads GAGVSQSPSNKVTEKGKDVELRCDPISGHTALYWYRQSLGQGLEFLIYFQGNSAPDKSGLPSDRFSAERTGGSVSTLTIQRTQQEDSAVYLCASSLVGEVGELFFGEGSRLTVL.

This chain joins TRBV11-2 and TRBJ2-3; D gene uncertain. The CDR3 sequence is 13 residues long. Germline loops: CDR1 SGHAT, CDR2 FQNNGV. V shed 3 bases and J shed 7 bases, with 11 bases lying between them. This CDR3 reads CASSFLRAHTQYF. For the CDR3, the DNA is TGTGCCAGCAGCTTCCTCCGCGCGCATACGCAGTATTTT.

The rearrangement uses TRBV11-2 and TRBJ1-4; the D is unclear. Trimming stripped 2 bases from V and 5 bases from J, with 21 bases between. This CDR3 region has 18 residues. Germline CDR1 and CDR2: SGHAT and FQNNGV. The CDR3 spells CASSLSLLSGSGNEKLFF. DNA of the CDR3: TGTGCCAGCAGCTTAAGCCTTTTGTCGGGGAGCGGCAATGAAAAACTGTTTTTT.

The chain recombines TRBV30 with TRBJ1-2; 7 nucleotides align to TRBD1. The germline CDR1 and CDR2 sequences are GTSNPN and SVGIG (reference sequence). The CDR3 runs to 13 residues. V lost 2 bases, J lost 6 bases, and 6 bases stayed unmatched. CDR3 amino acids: CAWSSGRGDGYTF. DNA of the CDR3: TGTGCCTGGAGTTCTGGCAGGGGGGATGGCTACACCTTC.

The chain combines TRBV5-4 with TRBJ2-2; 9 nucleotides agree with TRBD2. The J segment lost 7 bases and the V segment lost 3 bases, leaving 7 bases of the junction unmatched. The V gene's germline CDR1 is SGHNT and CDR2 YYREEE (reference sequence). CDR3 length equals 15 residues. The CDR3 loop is CASSSLAGVSGELFF. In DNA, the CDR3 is TGTGCCAGCAGCTCTTTAGCGGGAGTGAGCGGGGAGCTGTTTTTT.

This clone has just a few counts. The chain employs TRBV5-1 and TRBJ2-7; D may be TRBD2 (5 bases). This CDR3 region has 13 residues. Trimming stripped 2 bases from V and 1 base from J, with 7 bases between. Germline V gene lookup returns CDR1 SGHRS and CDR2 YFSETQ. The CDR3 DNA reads TGCGCCAGCAGCTTCCCGGGATCCTACGAGCAGTACTTC. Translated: CASSFPGSYEQYF. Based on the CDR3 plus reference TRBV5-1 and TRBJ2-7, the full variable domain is KAGVTQTPRYLIKTRGQQVTLSCSPISGHRSVSWYQQTPGQGLQFLFEYFSETQRNKGNFPGRFSGRQFSNSRSEMNVSTLELGDSALYLCASSFPGSYEQYFGPGTRLTVT.

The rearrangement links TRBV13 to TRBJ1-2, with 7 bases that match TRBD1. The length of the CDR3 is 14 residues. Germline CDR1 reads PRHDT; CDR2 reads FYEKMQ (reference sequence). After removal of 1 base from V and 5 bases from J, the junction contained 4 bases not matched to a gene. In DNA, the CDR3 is TGTGCCAGCAGCTTAGTCCAGGGGGTATATGGCTACACCTTC. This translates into CASSLVQGVYGYTF.

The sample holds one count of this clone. The CDR3 sequence is CASSTSGSLNEKLFF. DNA for the CDR3: TGTGCCAGCAGTACCTCAGGGTCTCTTAATGAAAAACTGTTTTTT. The chain carries TRBV6-5 and TRBJ1-4; a possible D gene is TRBD1 (5 bases). Germline V CDR1 and CDR2: MNHEY, SVGAGI. Trimming left V 5 bases short and J 4 bases short, with 14 bases between. The CDR3 sequence is 15 residues long.

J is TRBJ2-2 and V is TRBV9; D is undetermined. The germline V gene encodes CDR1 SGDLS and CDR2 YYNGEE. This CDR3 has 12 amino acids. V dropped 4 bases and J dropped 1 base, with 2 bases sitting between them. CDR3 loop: CASSLNTGELFF. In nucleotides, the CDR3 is TGTGCCAGCAGCCTGAACACCGGGGAGCTGTTTTTT.

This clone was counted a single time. The CDR3, as DNA: TGCGCCAGCAGAGGCACGGGGGTTGAAAAACTGTTTTTT. Protein sequence: CASRGTGVEKLFF. The chain joins TRBV5-1 to TRBJ1-4; TRBD1 is a possible D gene (5 bases). The V and J ends lost 5 bases and 7 bases respectively, with 12 bases between them. This CDR3 spans 13 amino acids. Germline V gene data show CDR1 as SGHRS and CDR2 as YFSETQ.

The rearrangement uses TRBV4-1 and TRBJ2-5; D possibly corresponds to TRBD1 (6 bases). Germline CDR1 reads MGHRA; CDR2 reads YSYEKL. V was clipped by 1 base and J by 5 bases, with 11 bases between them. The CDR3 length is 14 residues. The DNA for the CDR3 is TGCGCCAGCAGCCAAGTGAGCGACAGGGAGACCCAGTACTTC. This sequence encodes CASSQVSDRETQYF.

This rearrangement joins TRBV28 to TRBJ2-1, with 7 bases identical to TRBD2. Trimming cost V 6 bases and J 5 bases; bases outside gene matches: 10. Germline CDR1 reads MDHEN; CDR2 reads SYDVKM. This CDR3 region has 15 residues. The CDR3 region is CASSPTWGRDNEQFF. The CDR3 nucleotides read TGTGCCAGCAGCCCTACTTGGGGGAGGGACAATGAGCAGTTCTTC. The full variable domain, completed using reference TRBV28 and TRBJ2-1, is DVKVTQSSRYLVKRTGEKVFLECVQDMDHENMFWYRQDPGLGLRLIYFSYDVKMKEKGDIPEGYSVSREKKERFSLILESASTNQTSMYLCASSPTWGRDNEQFFGPGTRLTVL.

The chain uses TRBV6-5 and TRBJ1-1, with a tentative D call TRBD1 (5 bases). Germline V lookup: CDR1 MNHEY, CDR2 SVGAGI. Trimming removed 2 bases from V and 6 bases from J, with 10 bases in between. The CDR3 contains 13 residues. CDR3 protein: CASSYGRGSEAFF. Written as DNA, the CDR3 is TGTGCCAGCAGTTACGGTCGGGGGTCTGAAGCTTTCTTT.

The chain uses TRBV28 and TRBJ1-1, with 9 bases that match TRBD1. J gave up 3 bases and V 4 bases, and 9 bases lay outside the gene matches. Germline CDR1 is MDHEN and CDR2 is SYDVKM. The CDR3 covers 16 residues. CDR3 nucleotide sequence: TGTGCCAGCAGTTCGCCGGGACAGGGAGAGGACACTGAAGCTTTCTTT. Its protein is CASSSPGQGEDTEAFF.

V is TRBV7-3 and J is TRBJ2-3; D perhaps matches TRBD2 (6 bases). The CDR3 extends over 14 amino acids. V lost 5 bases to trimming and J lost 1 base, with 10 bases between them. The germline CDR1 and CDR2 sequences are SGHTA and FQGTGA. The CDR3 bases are TGTGCCAGCAGCCTTGGGACTGGCACAGATACGCAGTATTTT. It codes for CASSLGTGTDTQYF.